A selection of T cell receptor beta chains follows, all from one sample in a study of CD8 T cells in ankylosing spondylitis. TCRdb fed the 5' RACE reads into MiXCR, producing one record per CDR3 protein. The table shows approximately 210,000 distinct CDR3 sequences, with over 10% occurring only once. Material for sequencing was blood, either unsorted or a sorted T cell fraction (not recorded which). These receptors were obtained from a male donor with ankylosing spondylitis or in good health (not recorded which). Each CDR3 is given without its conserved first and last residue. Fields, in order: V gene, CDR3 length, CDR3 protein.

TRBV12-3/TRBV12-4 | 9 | ASGQIETQY
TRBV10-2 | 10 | ASSEGEGEQY
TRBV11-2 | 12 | ASSLGQYGNEQF
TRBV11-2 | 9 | ASGGLDTQY
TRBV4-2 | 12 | ASSQEWELHEQY
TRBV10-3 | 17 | AIPKGSGRDVGGYNEQF
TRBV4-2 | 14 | ASSQAEDQTNYGYT
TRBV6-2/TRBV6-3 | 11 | ASSYSAMYEQY
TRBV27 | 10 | ASSNLGNEQF
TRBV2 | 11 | ASSAPLNNEQF
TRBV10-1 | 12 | ASSGASSYNEQF
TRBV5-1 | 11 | ASRGHPNTEAF
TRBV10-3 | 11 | AISESGNTEAF